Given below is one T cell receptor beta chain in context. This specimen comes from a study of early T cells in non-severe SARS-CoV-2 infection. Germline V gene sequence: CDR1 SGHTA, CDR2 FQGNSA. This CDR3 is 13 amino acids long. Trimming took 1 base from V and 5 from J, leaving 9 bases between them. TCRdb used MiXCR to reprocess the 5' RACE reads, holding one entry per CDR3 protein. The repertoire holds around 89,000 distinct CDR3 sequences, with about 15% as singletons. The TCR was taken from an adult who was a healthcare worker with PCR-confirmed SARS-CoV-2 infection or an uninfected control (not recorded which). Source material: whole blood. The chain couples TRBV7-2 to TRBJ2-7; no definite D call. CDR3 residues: CASSLGEPDEQYV. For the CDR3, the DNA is TGTGCCAGCAGCTTAGGAGAGCCTGACGAGCAGTACGTC.